A selection of T cell receptor beta chains follows, all from one sample in a study of identical twins. TCRdb reprocessed the 5' RACE reads with MiXCR, giving one entry per CDR3 protein. The table has some 240,000 distinct CDR3 sequences, 6.5% to 9.5% seen once; the top ten hold 3%. This same sample was also taken into another study, of yellow fever vaccine responses in identical twins.

The sample comprised CD8+ T cells sorted from blood. These receptors originate from a woman under 30 in good health. CDR3s include the opening cysteine and the closing phenylalanine or tryptophan. A D gene is named only where the DNA matches it firmly. A clone size is listed for some rows: how often the clone was seen (once, few, many), or a class if it is expanded.

V gene,CDR3 length,clone size,J gene,D gene,CDR3 DNA,CDR3 protein
TRBV5-1,15,many,TRBJ2-1,NA,TGCGCCAGCAGGCCCTCGGACAGAGGGGATGGGGAGCAGTTCTTC,CASRPSDRGDGEQFF
TRBV28,14,many,TRBJ2-7,NA,TGTGCCAGCAGTTCCCGGGACAACTCCTACGAGCAGTACTTC,CASSSRDNSYEQYF
TRBV27,15,few,TRBJ2-5,NA,TGTGCCAGCAGTTTTCTGGGGGCTCCGGGAGAGACCCAGTACTTC,CASSFLGAPGETQYF
TRBV3-1,15,NA,TRBJ2-3,NA,TGTGCCAGCAGCCAAGATCGCGTAGCCACAGATACGCAGTATTTT,CASSQDRVATDTQYF
TRBV30,13,NA,TRBJ1-1,NA,TGTGCCTGGAGCTATCTGGGGGACACTGAAGCTTTCTTT,CAWSYLGDTEAFF
TRBV6-5,15,many,TRBJ2-1,NA,TGTGCCAGCAGTTACTCCGGACATCCCTACAATGAGCAGTTCTTC,CASSYSGHPYNEQFF
TRBV12-3/TRBV12-4,14,few,TRBJ2-7,NA,TGTGCCAGCAGTTTAGTAGGGGGTTGGTACGAGCAGTACTTC,CASSLVGGWYEQYF
TRBV14,20,NA,TRBJ2-5,TRBD1,TGTGCCAGCAGCCAAGATAAGGTGGGACAGGTCCTCCTATTCCAAGAGACCCAGTACTTC,CASSQDKVGQVLLFQETQYF
TRBV12-3/TRBV12-4,14,many,TRBJ2-5,NA,TGTGCCAGCAGTTTGTGGGGATTCCAAGAGACCCAGTACTTC,CASSLWGFQETQYF
TRBV4-3,14,many,TRBJ2-7,TRBD1,TGCGCCAGCAGCCAAGGGACAGGCCGCTACGAGCAGTACTTC,CASSQGTGRYEQYF
TRBV12-3/TRBV12-4,13,NA,TRBJ1-2,NA,TGTGCCAGCACCCTGGGACGGAACTATGGCTACACCTTC,CASTLGRNYGYTF
TRBV11-2,17,many,TRBJ2-3,TRBD1,TGTGCCAGCAGCCCCGGGAATAGGGGGCGGCTTAAAGATACGCAGTATTTT,CASSPGNRGRLKDTQYF
TRBV28,15,NA,TRBJ2-3,NA,TGTGCCAGCAGGCGACAGTGGGGCAGCACAGATACGCAGTATTTT,CASRRQWGSTDTQYF
TRBV7-9,13,NA,TRBJ1-3,NA,TGTGCCAGCAGCTTAGCGTCTATCAACACCATATATTTT,CASSLASINTIYF
TRBV3-1,16,few,TRBJ2-1,NA,TGTGCCAGCAGCTCAATCTCGCAGACTATATACAATGAGCAGTTCTTC,CASSSISQTIYNEQFF